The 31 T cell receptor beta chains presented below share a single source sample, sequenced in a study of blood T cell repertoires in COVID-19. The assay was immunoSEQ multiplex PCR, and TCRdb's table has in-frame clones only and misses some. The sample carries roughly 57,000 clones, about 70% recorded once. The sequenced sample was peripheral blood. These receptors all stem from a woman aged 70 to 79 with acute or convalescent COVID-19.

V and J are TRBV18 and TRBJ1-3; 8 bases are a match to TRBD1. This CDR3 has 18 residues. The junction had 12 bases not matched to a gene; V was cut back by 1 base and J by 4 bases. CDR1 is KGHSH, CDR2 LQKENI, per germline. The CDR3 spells CASSPRGGGQGAGNTIYF. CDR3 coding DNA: TGTGCCAGCTCACCACGCGGCGGAGGGCAGGGGGCCGGAAACACCATATATTTT.

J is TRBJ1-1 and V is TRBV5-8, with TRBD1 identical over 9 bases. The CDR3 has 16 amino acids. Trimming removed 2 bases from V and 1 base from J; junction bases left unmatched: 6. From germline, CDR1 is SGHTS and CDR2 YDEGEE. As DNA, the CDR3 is TGTGCCAGCAGCTTTAGGGACAGGGAGTGGAACACTGAAGCTTTCTTT. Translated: CASSFRDREWNTEAFF.

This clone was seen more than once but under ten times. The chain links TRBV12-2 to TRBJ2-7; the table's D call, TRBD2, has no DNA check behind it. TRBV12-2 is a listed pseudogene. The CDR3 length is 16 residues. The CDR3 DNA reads TGTGCAAGTCGCTTCCTACCTCCGGGATCAAACTACGAGCAGTACTTC. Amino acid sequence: CASRFLPPGSNYEQYF.

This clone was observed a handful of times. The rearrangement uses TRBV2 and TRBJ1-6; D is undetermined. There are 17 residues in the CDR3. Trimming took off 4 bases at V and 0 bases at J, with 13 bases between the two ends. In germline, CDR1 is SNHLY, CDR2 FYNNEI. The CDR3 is CASSARSPSSYNSPLHF. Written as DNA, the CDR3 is TGTGCCAGCAGTGCCCGGAGTCCCAGCTCCTATAATTCACCCCTCCACTTT.

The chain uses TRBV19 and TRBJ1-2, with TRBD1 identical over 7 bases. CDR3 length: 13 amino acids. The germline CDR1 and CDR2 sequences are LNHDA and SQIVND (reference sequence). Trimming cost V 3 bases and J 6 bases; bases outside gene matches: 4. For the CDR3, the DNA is TGTGCCAGTAGTATTGGGACAGTAAATGGCTACACCTTC. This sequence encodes CASSIGTVNGYTF.

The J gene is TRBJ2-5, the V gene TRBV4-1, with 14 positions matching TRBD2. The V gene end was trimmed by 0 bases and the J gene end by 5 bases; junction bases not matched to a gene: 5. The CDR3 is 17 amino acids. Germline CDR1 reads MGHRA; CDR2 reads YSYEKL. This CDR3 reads CASSQEGLAGARETQYF. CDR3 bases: TGCGCCAGCAGCCAAGAGGGACTAGCGGGGGCTAGGGAGACCCAGTACTTC.

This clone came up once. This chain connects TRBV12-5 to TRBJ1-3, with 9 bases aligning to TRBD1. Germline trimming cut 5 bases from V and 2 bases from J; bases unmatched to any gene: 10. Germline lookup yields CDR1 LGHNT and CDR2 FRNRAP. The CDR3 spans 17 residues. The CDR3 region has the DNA TGTGCTAGTGGTCTAAGGGGACAGGGAAGAACTGGAAACACCATATATTTT. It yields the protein CASGLRGQGRTGNTIYF.

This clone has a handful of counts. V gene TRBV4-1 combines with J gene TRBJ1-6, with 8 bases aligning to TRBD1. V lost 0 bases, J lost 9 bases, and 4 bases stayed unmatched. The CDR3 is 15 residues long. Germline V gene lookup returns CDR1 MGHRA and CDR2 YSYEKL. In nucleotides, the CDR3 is TGCGCCAGCAGCCAAGACAGGGGGCGGGTTTCACCCCTCCACTTT. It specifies CASSQDRGRVSPLHF.

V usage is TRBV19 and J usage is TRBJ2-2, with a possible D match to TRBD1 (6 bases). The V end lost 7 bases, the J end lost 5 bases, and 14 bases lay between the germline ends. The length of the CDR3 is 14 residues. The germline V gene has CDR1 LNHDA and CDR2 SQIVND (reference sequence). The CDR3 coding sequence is TGTGCCAGTACTAAATTGGACAGTACCGGGGAGCTGTTTTTT. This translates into CASTKLDSTGELFF.

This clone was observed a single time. CDR3 residues: CASSNGDLYNEQFF. CDR3 DNA: TGTGCCAGCAGCAACGGGGATCTGTACAATGAGCAGTTCTTC. The chain combines TRBV7-3 with TRBJ2-1, with D perhaps matching TRBD2 (5 bases). The CDR3 is made up of 14 amino acids. The germline V gene encodes CDR1 SGHTA and CDR2 FQGTGA. Trimming left V 5 bases short and J 4 bases short, with 12 bases between.

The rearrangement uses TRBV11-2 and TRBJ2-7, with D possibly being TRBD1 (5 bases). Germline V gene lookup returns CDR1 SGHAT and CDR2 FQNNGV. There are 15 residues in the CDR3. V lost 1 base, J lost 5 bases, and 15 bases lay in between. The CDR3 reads CASSLGGREGNEQYF. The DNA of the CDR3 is TGTGCCAGCAGCTTAGGGGGCAGGGAAGGCAACGAGCAGTACTTC.

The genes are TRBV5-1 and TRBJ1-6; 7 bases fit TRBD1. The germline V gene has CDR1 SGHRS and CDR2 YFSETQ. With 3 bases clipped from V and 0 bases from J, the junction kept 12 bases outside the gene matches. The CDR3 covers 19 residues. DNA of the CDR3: TGCGCCAGCAGCTCAGGGGGACTCGGGGGTGGCTCCTATAATTCACCCCTCCACTTT. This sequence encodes CASSSGGLGGGSYNSPLHF.

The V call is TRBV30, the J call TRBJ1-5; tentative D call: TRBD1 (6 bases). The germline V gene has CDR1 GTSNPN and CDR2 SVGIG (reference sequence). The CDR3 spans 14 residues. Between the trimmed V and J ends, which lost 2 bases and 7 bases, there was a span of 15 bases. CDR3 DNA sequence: TGTGCCTGGAGTCTCGGGACAATGGAACAGCCCCAGCATTTT. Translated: CAWSLGTMEQPQHF.

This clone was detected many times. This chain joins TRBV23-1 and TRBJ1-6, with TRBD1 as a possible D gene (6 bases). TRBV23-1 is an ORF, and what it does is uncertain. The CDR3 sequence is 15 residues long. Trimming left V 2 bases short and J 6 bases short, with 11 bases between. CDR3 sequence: CASSQQGRANSPLHF. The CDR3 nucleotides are TGCGCCAGCAGTCAACAGGGGAGGGCTAATTCACCCCTCCACTTT.

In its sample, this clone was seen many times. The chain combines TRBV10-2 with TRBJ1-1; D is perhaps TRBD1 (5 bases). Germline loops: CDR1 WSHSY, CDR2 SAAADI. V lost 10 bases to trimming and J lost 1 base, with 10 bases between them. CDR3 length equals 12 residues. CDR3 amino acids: CAIRQTNTEAFF. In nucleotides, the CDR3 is TGCGCCATACGACAGACGAACACTGAAGCTTTCTTT.

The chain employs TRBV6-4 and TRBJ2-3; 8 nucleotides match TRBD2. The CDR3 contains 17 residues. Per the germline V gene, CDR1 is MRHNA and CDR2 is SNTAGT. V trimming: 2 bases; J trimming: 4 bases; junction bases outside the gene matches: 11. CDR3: CASSDKGGSGASDTQYF. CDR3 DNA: TGTGCCAGCAGTGACAAGGGCGGTAGCGGGGCTTCAGATACGCAGTATTTT.

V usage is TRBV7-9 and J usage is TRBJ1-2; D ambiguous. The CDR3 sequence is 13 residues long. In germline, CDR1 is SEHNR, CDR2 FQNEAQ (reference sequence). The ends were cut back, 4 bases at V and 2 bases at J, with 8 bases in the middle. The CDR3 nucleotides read TGTGCCAGCAGCTCCTCGGGGAACTATGGCTACACCTTC. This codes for CASSSSGNYGYTF.

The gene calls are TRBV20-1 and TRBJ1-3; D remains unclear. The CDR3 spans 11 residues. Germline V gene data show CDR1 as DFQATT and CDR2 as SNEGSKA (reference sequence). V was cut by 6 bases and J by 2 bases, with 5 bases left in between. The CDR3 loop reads CSAETGNTIYF. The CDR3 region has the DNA TGCAGTGCCGAGACTGGAAACACCATATATTTT.

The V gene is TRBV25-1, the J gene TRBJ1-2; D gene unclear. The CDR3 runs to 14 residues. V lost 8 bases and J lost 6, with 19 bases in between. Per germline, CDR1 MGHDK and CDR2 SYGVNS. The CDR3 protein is CASAARAGYDGYTF. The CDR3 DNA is TGTGCCAGCGCTGCCCGAGCCGGGTACGATGGCTACACCTTC.

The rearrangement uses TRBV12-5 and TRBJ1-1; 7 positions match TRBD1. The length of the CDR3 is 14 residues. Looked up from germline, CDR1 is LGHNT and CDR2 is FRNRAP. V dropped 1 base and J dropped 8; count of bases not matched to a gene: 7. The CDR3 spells CASGLARTRGEAFF. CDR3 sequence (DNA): TGTGCTAGTGGTTTGGCACGGACCAGGGGGGAAGCTTTCTTT.

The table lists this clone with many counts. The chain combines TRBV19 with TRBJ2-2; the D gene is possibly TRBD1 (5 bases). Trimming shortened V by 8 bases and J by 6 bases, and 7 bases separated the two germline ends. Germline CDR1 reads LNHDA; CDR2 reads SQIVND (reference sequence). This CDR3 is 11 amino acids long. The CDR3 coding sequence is TGTGCCAGTGCAGGGTCCGGGGAGCTGTTTTTT. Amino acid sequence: CASAGSGELFF.

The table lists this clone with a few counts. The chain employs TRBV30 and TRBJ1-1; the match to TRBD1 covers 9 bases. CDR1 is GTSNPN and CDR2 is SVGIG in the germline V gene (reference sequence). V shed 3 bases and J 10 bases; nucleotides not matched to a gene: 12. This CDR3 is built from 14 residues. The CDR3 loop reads CAWRGRDRGFSAFF. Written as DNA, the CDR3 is TGTGCCTGGAGGGGGCGAGACAGGGGGTTTTCAGCTTTCTTT.

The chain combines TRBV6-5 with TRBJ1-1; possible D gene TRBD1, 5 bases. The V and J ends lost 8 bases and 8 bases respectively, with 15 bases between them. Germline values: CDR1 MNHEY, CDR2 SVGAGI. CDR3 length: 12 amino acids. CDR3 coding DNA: TGTGCCAGCCAACTCAGGGAGGAGGAAGCTTTCTTT. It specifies CASQLREEEAFF.

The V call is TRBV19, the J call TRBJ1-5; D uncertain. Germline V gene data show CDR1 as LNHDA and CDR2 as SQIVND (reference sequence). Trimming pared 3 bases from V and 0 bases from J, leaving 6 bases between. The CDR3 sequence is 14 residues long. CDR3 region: CASSIRVSNQPQHF. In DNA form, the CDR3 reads TGTGCCAGTAGTATCCGGGTTAGCAATCAGCCCCAGCATTTT.

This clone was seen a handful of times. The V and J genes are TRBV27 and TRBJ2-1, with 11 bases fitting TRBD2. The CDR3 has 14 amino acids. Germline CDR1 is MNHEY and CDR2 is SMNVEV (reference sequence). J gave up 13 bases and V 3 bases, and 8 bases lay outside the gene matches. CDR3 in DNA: TGTGCCAGCAGTTTGTGGGCTAGCGGGGGGATACAGTTCTTC. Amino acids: CASSLWASGGIQFF.

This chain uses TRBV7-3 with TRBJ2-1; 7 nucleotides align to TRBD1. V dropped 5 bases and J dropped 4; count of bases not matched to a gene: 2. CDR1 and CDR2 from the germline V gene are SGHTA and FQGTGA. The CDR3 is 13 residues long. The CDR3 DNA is TGTGCCAGCAGCACGGACAGGTACAATGAGCAGTTCTTC. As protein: CASSTDRYNEQFF.

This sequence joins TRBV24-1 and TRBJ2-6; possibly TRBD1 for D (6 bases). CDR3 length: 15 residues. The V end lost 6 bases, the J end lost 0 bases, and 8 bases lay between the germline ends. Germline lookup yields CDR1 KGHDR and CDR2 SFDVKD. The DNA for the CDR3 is TGTGCCACCAGTCCCAGGGGCTCTGGGGCCAACGTCCTGACTTTC. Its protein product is CATSPRGSGANVLTF.

The CDR3 loop is CSVERTGMARLNTEAFF. The CDR3 bases are TGCAGCGTTGAAAGGACAGGGATGGCCCGGTTGAACACTGAAGCTTTCTTT. The gene calls are TRBV29-1 and TRBJ1-1; TRBD1 agrees at 8 bases. J was trimmed by 0 bases and V by 2 bases; bases with no gene match: 11. The CDR3 covers 17 residues. Looked up from germline, CDR1 is SQVTM and CDR2 is ANQGSEA.

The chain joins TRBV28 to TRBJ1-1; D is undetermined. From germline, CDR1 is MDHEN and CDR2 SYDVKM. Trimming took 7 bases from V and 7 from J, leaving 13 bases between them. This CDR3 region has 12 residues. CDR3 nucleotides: TGTGCCAGCACCTCCAAGGAGATTGAAGCTTTCTTT. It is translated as CASTSKEIEAFF.

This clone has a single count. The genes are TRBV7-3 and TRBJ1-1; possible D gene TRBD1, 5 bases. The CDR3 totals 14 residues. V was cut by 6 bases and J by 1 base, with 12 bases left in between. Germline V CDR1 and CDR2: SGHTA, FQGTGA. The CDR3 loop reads CASSQGLTNTEAFF. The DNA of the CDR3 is TGTGCCAGCAGTCAGGGACTGACGAACACTGAAGCTTTCTTT.

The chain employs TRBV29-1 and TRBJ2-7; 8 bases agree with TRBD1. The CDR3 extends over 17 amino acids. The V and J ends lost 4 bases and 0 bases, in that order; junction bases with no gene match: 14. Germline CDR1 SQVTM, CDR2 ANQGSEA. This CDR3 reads CSVADWTGIGFSYEQYF. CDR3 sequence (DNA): TGCAGCGTTGCCGACTGGACAGGGATAGGATTCTCCTACGAGCAGTACTTC.